This note documents a single T cell receptor beta chain sequence. The repertoire was sequenced with immunoSEQ multiplex PCR; TCRdb's copy has only in-frame clones and lacks some. The sample lists about 230,000 clones, 83% occurring once. There are 16 residues in the CDR3. Germline lookup yields CDR1 SGHVS and CDR2 FQNEAQ. V was clipped by 4 bases and J by 1 base, with 17 bases between them. The source of the sample is a study of blood T cell repertoires in COVID-19. Study information: From the United States, Italy and Spain came samples of acute and convalescent COVID-19.

The material sequenced was peripheral blood. The chain has TRBV7-8 and TRBJ2-7; a weak D match, TRBD1 (6 bases). The TCR sequence derives from a man between 40 and 49 years old with active or convalescent COVID-19. CDR3 sequence (DNA): TGTGCCAGCAGCTCGACAGGAGGCTATGGGTCCTACGAGCAGTACTTC. It codes for CASSSTGGYGSYEQYF.